This T cell receptor beta chain was sequenced in a study of blood T cell repertoires in COVID-19. Study summary: Both acute and convalescent COVID-19 samples were obtained from the United States, Italy and Spain. T cells, B-cell-depleted T cells, or PBMCs provided the cDNA or gDNA that served as material.

In the authors' methods: Using reference gene primer amplification, nucleated cell counts were estimated. The protocol was immunoSEQ multiplex PCR, while the TCRdb copy is restricted to in-frame clones and leaves out a portion. That table supplies the V and J calls and clone size; D and trimming were determined from the DNA. Altogether around 81,000 clones are present, over 75% being singletons, with the ten largest covering about 7%. The CDR3 contains 15 residues. V lost 6 bases and J lost 0; bases outside the gene matches: 5. Germline CDR1 is LNHDA and CDR2 is SQIVND (reference sequence). This TCR was recovered from a man aged 65 to 79 with acute or convalescent COVID-19. The sample was peripheral blood. The chain recombines TRBV19 with TRBJ1-5; 7 nucleotides match TRBD1. The chain's CDR3 is CASRTRQGSNQPQHF. The CDR3 DNA sequence: TGTGCCAGTAGAACCCGACAGGGTAGCAATCAGCCCCAGCATTTT. Full variable domain (missing parts from reference TRBV19 and TRBJ1-5): DGGITQSPKYLFRKEGQNVTLSCEQNLNHDAMYWYRQDPGQGLRLIYYSQIVNDFQKGDIAEGYSVSREKKESFPLTVTSAQKNPTAFYLCASRTRQGSNQPQHFGDGTRLSIL.